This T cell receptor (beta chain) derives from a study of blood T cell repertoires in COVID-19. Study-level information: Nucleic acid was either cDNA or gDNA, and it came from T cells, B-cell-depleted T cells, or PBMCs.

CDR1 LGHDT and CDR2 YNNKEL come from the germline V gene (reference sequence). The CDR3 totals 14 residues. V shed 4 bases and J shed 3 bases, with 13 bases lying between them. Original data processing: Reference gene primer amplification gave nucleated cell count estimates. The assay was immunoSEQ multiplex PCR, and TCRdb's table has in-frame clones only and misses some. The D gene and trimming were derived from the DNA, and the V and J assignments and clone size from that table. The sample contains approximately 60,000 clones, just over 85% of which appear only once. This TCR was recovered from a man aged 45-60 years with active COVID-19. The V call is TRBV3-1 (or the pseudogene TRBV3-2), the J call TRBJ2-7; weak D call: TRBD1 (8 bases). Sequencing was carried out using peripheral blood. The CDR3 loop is CASSPTGEGYEQYF. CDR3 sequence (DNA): TGTGCCAGCAGCCCGACAGGGGAGGGCTACGAGCAGTACTTC.